These 19 T cell receptor beta chains came from one sample sequenced in a study of cytomegalovirus exposure and HLA in healthy donors. The PCR ran on 60 Vbeta and 13 Jbeta primers. Libraries were prepared by immunoSEQ multiplex PCR; TCRdb keeps only in-frame clonotypes and omits some of them. The sample includes 100,000 to 150,000 clones, roughly 85% of them seen just once. The sample comprised PBMCs. The receptors stem from a man between 18 and 35 years old in good health and CMV-seropositive.

There are a few counts of this clone. J is TRBJ2-5 and V is TRBV7-6; TRBD1 matches at 11 bases. The end of the DNA fits TRBJ2-7 better, so the J call may be wrong. This CDR3 has 17 amino acids. Germline V CDR1 and CDR2: SGHVS, FNYEAQ. CDR3 sequence (DNA): TGTGCCAGCAGCGTTAGGGAGCTTGGGACAGGGGGAGACGAGCAGTACTTC. This gives the protein CASSVRELGTGGDEQYF.

The chain recombines TRBV19 with TRBJ1-3, with D uncertain. The germline V gene has CDR1 LNHDA and CDR2 SQIVND (reference sequence). This CDR3 has 12 residues. Between the trimmed V and J ends, which lost 8 bases and 1 base, there was a span of 6 bases. DNA for the CDR3: TGTGCCAGTCTCGGGTCTGGAAACACCATATATTTT. Residues: CASLGSGNTIYF. Full variable domain (missing parts from reference TRBV19 and TRBJ1-3): DGGITQSPKYLFRKEGQNVTLSCEQNLNHDAMYWYRQDPGQGLRLIYYSQIVNDFQKGDIAEGYSVSREKKESFPLTVTSAQKNPTAFYLCASLGSGNTIYFGEGSWLTVV.

The chain uses TRBV4-1 and TRBJ1-4; D gene unclear. Germline loops: CDR1 MGHRA, CDR2 YSYEKL. Trimming took off 4 bases at V and 8 bases at J, with 11 bases between the two ends. The CDR3 has 13 residues. The CDR3 coding sequence is TGCGCCAGCAGCCGTGGTCCCGGGGAAAAACTGTTTTTT. This codes for CASSRGPGEKLFF.

This sequence joins TRBV2 and TRBJ2-7, with TRBD1 identical over 9 bases. Looked up from germline, CDR1 is SNHLY and CDR2 is FYNNEI. Trimming removed 6 bases from V and 0 bases from J; junction bases left unmatched: 0. The CDR3 is 13 amino acids. The CDR3 bases are TGTGCCAGCAGGGACAGGGGCTCCTACGAGCAGTACTTC. This codes for CASRDRGSYEQYF.

CDR3: CASRLPGTGEKLFF. The CDR3 region has the DNA TGTGCCAGCAGACTGCCCGGGACAGGGGAAAAACTGTTTTTT. The chain joins TRBV27 to TRBJ1-4, with 9 bases aligning to TRBD1. CDR3 length: 14 residues. Germline V lookup: CDR1 MNHEY, CDR2 SMNVEV (reference sequence). With 6 bases clipped from V and 8 bases from J, the junction kept 7 bases outside the gene matches. The full variable domain, in which reference TRBV27 and TRBJ1-4 provide the parts outside the CDR3, is EAQVTQNPRYLITVTGKKLTVTCSQNMNHEYMSWYRQDPGLGLRQIYYSMNVEVTDKGDVPEGYKVSRKEKRNFPLILESPSPNQTSLYFCASRLPGTGEKLFFGSGTQLSVL.

V usage is TRBV5-4 and J usage is TRBJ1-4; D is possibly TRBD1 (5 bases). The germline V gene encodes CDR1 SGHNT and CDR2 YYREEE (reference sequence). V was cut by 0 bases and J by 4 bases, with 10 bases left in between. The CDR3 has 15 amino acids. The CDR3 sequence: CASSLALGHNEKLFF. As DNA, the CDR3 is TGTGCCAGCAGCTTGGCCTTAGGACATAATGAAAAACTGTTTTTT.

The V and J genes are TRBV18 and TRBJ1-1; D might be TRBD1 (6 bases). Trimming left V 2 bases short and J 7 bases short, with 11 bases between. Germline CDR1 is KGHSH and CDR2 is LQKENI. The CDR3 totals 13 residues. The CDR3 is CASSPSPTGEAFF. The CDR3, as DNA: TGTGCCAGCTCACCATCTCCGACAGGTGAAGCTTTCTTT.

V usage is TRBV15 and J usage is TRBJ1-4; a possible D gene is TRBD1 (5 bases). Germline lookup yields CDR1 LNHNV and CDR2 YYDKDF (reference sequence). The CDR3 has 15 amino acids. V lost 5 bases and J lost 5, with 15 bases in between. The CDR3 region has the DNA TGTGCCACCAGCGGTCCTGGCAGGGCGAATGAAAAACTGTTTTTT. Translation: CATSGPGRANEKLFF.

This clone occurred once. V usage is TRBV27 and J usage is TRBJ2-7; TRBD2 matches 7 bases. Trimming removed 3 bases from V and 6 bases from J; junction bases left unmatched: 11. The CDR3 is 15 amino acids. Germline CDR1 and CDR2: MNHEY and SMNVEV (reference sequence). CDR3 in DNA: TGTGCCAGCAGTTTTGGACTAGGATGGGGAGCCGAGCAGTACTTC. Its protein is CASSFGLGWGAEQYF.

The J gene is TRBJ1-5, the V gene TRBV7-9; TRBD1 matches 9 bases. Trimming cost V 5 bases and J 6 bases; bases outside gene matches: 8. Germline CDR1 reads SEHNR; CDR2 reads FQNEAQ (reference sequence). This CDR3 region has 15 residues. The CDR3 nucleotides read TGTGCCAGCAGCACCGGGACAGGGAAGGGTCAGCCCCAGCATTTT. Encoded protein: CASSTGTGKGQPQHF.

Only a few counts were recorded for this clone. The V gene is TRBV11-2, the J gene TRBJ1-1; D not certain. V shed 3 bases and J shed 8 bases, with 13 bases lying between them. The CDR3 sequence is 13 residues long. The germline CDR1 and CDR2 sequences are SGHAT and FQNNGV. The CDR3 DNA reads TGTGCCAGCAGCTTGGCCTCAGGTTGGGAAGCTTTCTTT. It codes for CASSLASGWEAFF.

Remarks on this clone: Without the conserved terminal phenylalanine or tryptophan, this CDR3 likely stems from a read error. The DNA of the CDR3 is TGTGCCAGCAGTTACGGAGCGGGCCGGGCCTCCCACGAGCAGTACCTC. As protein: CASSYGAGRASHEQYL. This chain joins TRBV6-5 and TRBJ2-7; a weak D match, TRBD2 (6 bases). The CDR3 spans 16 residues. Per germline, CDR1 MNHEY and CDR2 SVGAGI.

This clone showed up just a few times. CDR3 loop: CASSQDSSYNSPLHF. CDR3 DNA: TGTGCCAGCAGCCAAGACAGCTCCTATAATTCACCCCTCCACTTT. The genes are TRBV14 and TRBJ1-6; D is uncertain. This CDR3 contains 15 residues. Germline CDR1 is SGHDN and CDR2 is FVKESK. V was trimmed by 0 bases and J by 0 bases, leaving 3 bases between them. The full variable domain, rest sourced from reference TRBV14 and TRBJ1-6, is EAGVTQFPSHSVIEKGQTVTLRCDPISGHDNLYWYRRVMGKEIKFLLHFVKESKQDESGMPNNRFLAERTGGTYSTLKVQPAELEDSGVYFCASSQDSSYNSPLHFGNGTRLTVT.

The V gene is TRBV11-2, the J gene TRBJ1-2; 7 bases fit TRBD1. The germline V gene has CDR1 SGHAT and CDR2 FQNNGV. The length of the CDR3 is 15 residues. The junction had 6 bases not matched to a gene; V was cut back by 0 bases and J by 5 bases. The CDR3 sequence: CASSLDSTGWYGYTF. The CDR3 bases are TGTGCCAGCAGCTTAGACTCGACAGGGTGGTATGGCTACACCTTC.

This clone was recorded a few times. The chain is built from TRBV6-5 and TRBJ2-7; D is possibly TRBD2 (7 bases). Trimming cost V 0 bases and J 5 bases, with 17 bases left between them. CDR1 and CDR2 (germline): MNHEY, SVGAGI. This CDR3 contains 16 residues. CDR3 residues: CASSYSFEGGLDEQYF. In nucleotides, the CDR3 is TGTGCCAGCAGTTACTCGTTCGAGGGGGGGCTAGACGAGCAGTACTTC.

The rearrangement links TRBV7-9 to TRBJ2-1; possibly TRBD2 for D (5 bases). The length of the CDR3 is 13 residues. CDR1 and CDR2 from the germline V gene are SEHNR and FQNEAQ (reference sequence). The V gene lost 2 bases and the J gene lost 5 bases, with 7 bases spanning the gap. CDR3 in DNA: TGTGCCAGCAGCTTATACGGGGACAATGAGCAGTTCTTC. Its protein product is CASSLYGDNEQFF.

This sequence joins TRBV5-6 and TRBJ1-2; 10 bases map to TRBD1. CDR3 size: 19 residues. Per germline, CDR1 SGHDT and CDR2 YYEEEE. V trimming: 0 bases; J trimming: 4 bases; junction bases outside the gene matches: 15. CDR3 bases: TGTGCCAGCAGCTTGGAGGTTGGGACAGGGGTGTTCAGTGGCTATGGCTACACCTTC. Its translation: CASSLEVGTGVFSGYGYTF.

The chain couples TRBV5-1 to TRBJ1-4, with 10 bases matching TRBD1. From germline, CDR1 is SGHRS and CDR2 YFSETQ. J gave up 7 bases and V 1 base, and 4 bases lay outside the gene matches. The CDR3 is 15 residues long. The DNA for the CDR3 is TGCGCCAGCAGCTTGAACGGACAGGGGGGTGAAAAACTGTTTTTT. The encoded protein is CASSLNGQGGEKLFF.

With regard to this clone: Germline and junction disagree at one end, which may indicate a read error. V gene TRBV5-1 combines with J gene TRBJ1-1; weak D call: TRBD1 (5 bases). Looked up from germline, CDR1 is SGHRS and CDR2 is YFSETQ. The CDR3 is made up of 14 amino acids. The CDR3 protein is CTSSLVQGNTEAFF. As DNA, the CDR3 is TGCACCAGCAGCTTGGTTCAGGGGAACACTGAAGCTTTCTTT.